This T cell receptor beta chain comes out of a study of a mutant IDH1 vaccine in newly diagnosed glioma. As for the study in general: There were eight vaccinations for patients, given in weeks 1, 3, 5, 7, 11, 15, 19 and 23. Earlier care involved radiotherapy, temozolomide, or both, and the majority received both.

Points on this clone: The antigen is undetermined.

Only in-frame clones appear in the TCRdb table, and some are missing; sequencing was by immunoSEQ multiplex PCR. The sample comprises over 40,000 clones, about 79% of which are singletons, and roughly 6.3% rests with the top ten. Germline V CDR1 and CDR2: SGDLS, YYNGEE. The CDR3 extends over 14 amino acids. Between the trimmed V and J ends, which lost 7 bases and 0 bases, there was a span of 13 bases. The time point here: week 23, last vaccination. Every vaccine dose comprised 300 ug of mutant IDH1 20-mer peptide plus topical imiquimod. The astrocytomas were IDH1-mutant, ATRX-negative, and WHO grade 3 or 4.

This clonotype originated in a woman aged 40 to 49 with glioma. Some clones in this sample may be carry-over from other donors' samples. The rearrangement joins TRBV9 to TRBJ1-2, with a possible D match to TRBD1 (5 bases). This specimen consisted of PBMCs, obtained from a glioma patient whose treatment included an IDH1 peptide vaccine. The CDR3 here is CASRRGPTNYGYTF. Written as DNA, the CDR3 is TGTGCCAGCCGACGGGGACCGACTAACTATGGCTACACCTTC.